This T cell receptor (beta chain) was recovered during a study of shared clonotypes between healthy human individuals. Recent vaccinations or acute infections were absent in the healthy HIV-negative adult donors. Study-wide findings and caveats: Memory subsets generally showed smaller estimated richness than naive subsets did.

Sequenced by immunoSEQ multiplex PCR; TCRdb stores in-frame clones only, minus some. The sample records over 95,000 clones, 55% to 70% being singletons. The CDR3 contains 13 residues. V lost 2 bases, J lost 7 bases, and 11 bases lay in between. The V gene's germline CDR1 is SGHNT and CDR2 YENEEA. In regard to this clone: Its antigen is as yet unknown.

The source material was memory CD8+ T cells sorted from blood. The subset here: CD45RO+ cells pooled with CCR7-negative TemRA cells. The receptor was derived from a woman aged 30 to 39 in good health. This chain links TRBV11-3 with TRBJ2-5; D call uncertain. The CDR3 protein is CASSLKGIGTQYF. Written as DNA, the CDR3 is TGTGCCAGCAGCTTAAAGGGTATAGGGACCCAGTACTTC.